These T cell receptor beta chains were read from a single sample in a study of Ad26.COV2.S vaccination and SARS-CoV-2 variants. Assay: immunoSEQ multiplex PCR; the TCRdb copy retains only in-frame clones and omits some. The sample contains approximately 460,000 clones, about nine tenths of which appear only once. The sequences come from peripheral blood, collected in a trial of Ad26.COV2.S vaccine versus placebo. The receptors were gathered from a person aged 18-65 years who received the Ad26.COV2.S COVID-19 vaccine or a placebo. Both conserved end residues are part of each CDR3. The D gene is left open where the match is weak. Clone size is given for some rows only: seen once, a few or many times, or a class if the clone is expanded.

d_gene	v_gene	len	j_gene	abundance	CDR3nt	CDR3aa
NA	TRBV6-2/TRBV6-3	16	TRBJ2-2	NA	TGTGCCAGCACCCCAGATCGAACACCGGGGAGCGGCAGGATGTTTTTT	CASTPDRTPGSGRMFF
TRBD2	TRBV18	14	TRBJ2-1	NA	TGTGCCAGCTCACCCAGGGAGGGCAAAAATGAGCAGTTCTTC	CASSPREGKNEQFF
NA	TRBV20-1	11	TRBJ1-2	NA	TGCAGTGCTAGAGATCAGTATGGCTACACCTTC	CSARDQYGYTF
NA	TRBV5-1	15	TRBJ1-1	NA	TGCGCCAGCAGCTTGTTTCGGGGGCGCAATGATGAAGCTTTCTTT	CASSLFRGRNDEAFF
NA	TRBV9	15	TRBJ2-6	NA	TGTGCCAGCAGCCGACAGGCGGTGGGGGCCAACGTCCTGACTTTC	CASSRQAVGANVLTF
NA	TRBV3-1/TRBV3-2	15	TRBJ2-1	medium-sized	TGTGCCAGCAGCCGCCATTTGGGTAGTTACAATGAGCAGTTCTTC	CASSRHLGSYNEQFF
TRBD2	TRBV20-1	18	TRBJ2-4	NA	TGCAGTGCTAGTCGGACTAGCGGGGGGGTAATGGCCAAAAACATTCAGTACTTC	CSASRTSGGVMAKNIQYF
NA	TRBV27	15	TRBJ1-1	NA	TGTGCCAGCAGTCCCAAAACAGGGAGGGGCACTGAAGCTTTCTTT	CASSPKTGRGTEAFF
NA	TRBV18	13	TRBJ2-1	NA	TGTGCCAGCTCACCACCTCAGGGAAATGAGCAGTTCTTC	CASSPPQGNEQFF
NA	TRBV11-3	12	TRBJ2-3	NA	TGTGCCAGCAGCGGGGGGCGGGATACGCAGTATTTT	CASSGGRDTQYF
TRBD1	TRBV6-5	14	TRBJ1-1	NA	TGTGCCAGCAGCCCACAGGGGTTGATACCTGAAGCTTTCTTT	CASSPQGLIPEAFF
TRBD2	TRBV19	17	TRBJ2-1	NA	TGTGCCAGTAGTAAGTATCAGTGGCTAGCGGGAGAAAGTGAGCAGTTCTTC	CASSKYQWLAGESEQFF
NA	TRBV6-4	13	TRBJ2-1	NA	TGTGCCAGCAGTGACTCGGGGGTGCATGAGCAGTTCTTC	CASSDSGVHEQFF
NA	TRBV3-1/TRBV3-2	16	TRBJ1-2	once	TGTGCCAGCAGCCAAGATGGGGCGTATGGGACCTATGGCTACACCTTC	CASSQDGAYGTYGYTF
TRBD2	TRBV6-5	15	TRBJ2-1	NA	TGTGCCAGCGGTTATCGGACTAGCGGAACCGATGAGCAGTTCTTC	CASGYRTSGTDEQFF
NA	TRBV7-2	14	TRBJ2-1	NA	TGTGCCAGCAGCTTAGCTATTAGCAGCAATGAGCAGTTCTTC	CASSLAISSNEQFF
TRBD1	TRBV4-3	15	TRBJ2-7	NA	TGCGCCAGCAGCTTTCAGCGACAGGGTGGTTACGAGCAGTACTTC	CASSFQRQGGYEQYF
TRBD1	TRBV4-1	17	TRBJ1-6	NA	TGCGCCAGCAGCCTCGGCATACAGACAGGGGTAAATTCACCCCTCCACTTT	CASSLGIQTGVNSPLHF
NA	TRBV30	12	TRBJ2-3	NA	TGTGCCTGGAGTACGTTCACAGATACGCAGTATTTT	CAWSTFTDTQYF
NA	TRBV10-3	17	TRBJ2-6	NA	TGTGCCATCAGTGGGGGGACACCCAACTCTGGGGCCAACGTCCTGACTTTC	CAISGGTPNSGANVLTF
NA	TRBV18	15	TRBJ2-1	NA	TGTGCCAGCTCACCAGGGGCGACGAAGCACAATGAGCAGTTCTTC	CASSPGATKHNEQFF
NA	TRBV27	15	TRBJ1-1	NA	TGTGCCAGCTCCCGCGGTCGGGGTTTGCTCACTGAAGCTTTCTTT	CASSRGRGLLTEAFF
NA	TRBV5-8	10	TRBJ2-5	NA	TGTGCCAGCCGACGGGGGACCCAGTACTTC	CASRRGTQYF
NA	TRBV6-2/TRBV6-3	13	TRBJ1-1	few	TGTGCCAGCAGCTCCGACCAGATTACTGAAGCTTTCTTT	CASSSDQITEAFF
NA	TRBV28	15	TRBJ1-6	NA	TGTGCCAGCAGTTTATCCCTGCAATCCCACCCCCCCCTCCACTTT	CASSLSLQSHPPLHF
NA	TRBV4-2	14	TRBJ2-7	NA	TGTGCCAGCAGCCACAGACTAGGATTCTACGAGCAGTACTTC	CASSHRLGFYEQYF
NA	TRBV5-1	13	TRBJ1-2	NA	TGCGCCAGCAGCGTGGCGGGTGACTATGGCTACACCTTC	CASSVAGDYGYTF
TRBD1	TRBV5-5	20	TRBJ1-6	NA	TGTGCCAGCAGCCACGACGCGGCGCAGGGGGGTAATAATCGTAATTCACCCCTCCACTTT	CASSHDAAQGGNNRNSPLHF
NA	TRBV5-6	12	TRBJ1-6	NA	TGTGCCAGCAGCTTGGCCGGCAGGCCCCTCCACTTT	CASSLAGRPLHF
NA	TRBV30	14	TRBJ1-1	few	TGTGCCTGGAGTTCCGGGACGGCGAACACTGAAGCTTTCTTT	CAWSSGTANTEAFF
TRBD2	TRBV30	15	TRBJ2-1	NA	TGTGCCTGGAGCGGGCTAGCGGGGTTTGCAGGTGAGCAGTTCTTC	CAWSGLAGFAGEQFF
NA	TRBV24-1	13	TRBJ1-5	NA	TGTGCCACCGGGGACTCTAGCAATCAGCCCCAGCATTTT	CATGDSSNQPQHF